These 29 T cell receptor beta chains were sequenced from one sample in a study of shared clonotypes between healthy human individuals. Libraries were prepared by immunoSEQ multiplex PCR; TCRdb keeps only in-frame clonotypes and omits some of them. The table lists about 1 million clones, 75% of them singletons. Source material: memory CD4+ T cells sorted from blood. Regarding subset: CD45RA-negative fraction. All receptors derive from a man between 18 and 35 years old in good health.

V gene TRBV6-6 combines with J gene TRBJ1-6, with D unclear. This CDR3 spans 15 amino acids. The ends were cut back, 2 bases at V and 6 bases at J, with 11 bases in the middle. Per germline, CDR1 MNHNY and CDR2 SVGAGI (reference sequence). Here the CDR3 DNA reads TGTGCCAGCAGTTACGGTCTAGGGCGTAATTCACCCCTCCACTTT. Protein sequence: CASSYGLGRNSPLHF.

The CDR3 loop is CANSGTSVSYEQYF. CDR3 nucleotides: TGCGCCAACTCCGGGACTAGCGTCTCCTACGAGCAGTACTTC. The chain recombines TRBV10-1 with TRBJ2-7; 10 nucleotides line up with TRBD2. CDR3 length: 14 amino acids. Germline V lookup: CDR1 WNHNN, CDR2 SYGVQD (reference sequence). V shed 10 bases and J 0 bases; nucleotides not matched to a gene: 6.

The V gene is TRBV6-6, the J gene TRBJ1-1, with a tentative D call TRBD1 (5 bases). Germline values: CDR1 MNHNY, CDR2 SVGAGI (reference sequence). Trimming stripped 6 bases from V and 3 bases from J, with 11 bases between. The CDR3 has 13 amino acids. CDR3 nucleotide sequence: TGTGCCAGCAGGGGGACGTCCGACACTGAAGCTTTCTTT. Protein sequence: CASRGTSDTEAFF.

Comment on this clone: This same CDR3 is encoded by further DNA sequences in the sample. CDR3: CSVGPSSGANVLTF. CDR3 bases: TGCAGCGTTGGCCCGAGCTCTGGGGCCAACGTCCTGACTTTC. This sequence joins TRBV29-1 and TRBJ2-6; D is uncertain. V shed 4 bases and J shed 0 bases, with 7 bases lying between them. This CDR3 region has 14 residues. CDR1 and CDR2 (germline): SQVTM, ANQGSEA. Full variable domain (missing parts from reference TRBV29-1 and TRBJ2-6): SAVISQKPSRDICQRGTSLTIQCQVDSQVTMMFWYRQQPGQSLTLIATANQGSEATYESGFVIDKFPISRPNLTFSTLTVSNMSPEDSSIYLCSVGPSSGANVLTFGAGSRLTVL.

The genes are TRBV5-6 and TRBJ2-7; possible D gene TRBD2, 7 bases. CDR1 SGHDT and CDR2 YYEEEE come from the germline V gene. This CDR3 spans 16 amino acids. The V and J ends lost 3 bases and 0 bases respectively, with 16 bases between them. This chain's CDR3 is CASSYRGAGFSYEQYF. In DNA form, the CDR3 reads TGTGCCAGCAGCTACCGGGGGGCAGGTTTCTCCTACGAGCAGTACTTC.

The chain couples TRBV7-8 to TRBJ2-1; D is tentatively TRBD1 or TRBD2 (5 bases each). Trimming shortened V by 5 bases and J by 4 bases, and 18 bases separated the two germline ends. The CDR3 sequence is 16 residues long. Germline lookup yields CDR1 SGHVS and CDR2 FQNEAQ. The DNA of the CDR3 is TGTGCCAGCAGCCCCCAACTAGGGGTTGGGTACAATGAGCAGTTCTTC. As protein: CASSPQLGVGYNEQFF.

CDR3 protein: CASSESASNLAKNIQYF. For the CDR3, the DNA is TGTGCCAGCAGTGAAAGCGCTAGTAACCTAGCCAAAAACATTCAGTACTTC. The chain is built from TRBV2 and TRBJ2-4; D unclear. Trimming removed 2 bases from V and 0 bases from J, with 14 bases in between. The CDR3 consists of 17 residues. Germline-derived CDR1 and CDR2 are SNHLY and FYNNEI. The whole variable domain, filled in from reference TRBV2 and TRBJ2-4, reads EPEVTQTPSHQVTQMGQEVILRCVPISNHLYFYWYRQILGQKVEFLVSFYNNEISEKSEIFDDQFSVERPDGSNFTLKIRSTKLEDSAMYFCASSESASNLAKNIQYFGAGTRLSVL.

Concerning this clone: This same CDR3 is encoded by further DNA sequences in the sample. The genes are TRBV4-1 and TRBJ1-5; unclear D gene. This CDR3 comprises 12 residues. Germline values: CDR1 MGHRA, CDR2 YSYEKL. Trimming pared 1 base from V and 9 bases from J, leaving 7 bases between. The CDR3 sequence: CASSQAAGPQHF. The CDR3, as DNA: TGCGCCAGCAGCCAAGCGGCAGGGCCCCAGCATTTT.

The chain combines TRBV14 with TRBJ2-1, with TRBD2 identical over 11 bases. Trimming removed 0 bases from V and 7 bases from J; junction bases left unmatched: 8. Germline V gene sequence: CDR1 SGHDN, CDR2 FVKESK. This CDR3 contains 17 residues. The CDR3 region is CASSQEGLAGGLNEQFF. CDR3 bases: TGTGCCAGCAGCCAAGAGGGCCTAGCGGGGGGATTAAATGAGCAGTTCTTC.

The rearrangement joins TRBV19 to TRBJ2-2; D gene ambiguous. The germline V gene encodes CDR1 LNHDA and CDR2 SQIVND (reference sequence). This CDR3 contains 15 residues. V was trimmed by 5 bases and J by 7 bases, leaving 17 bases between them. The CDR3 loop is CASSVAMALGGELFF. CDR3 bases: TGTGCCAGTAGTGTCGCCATGGCGCTGGGCGGGGAGCTGTTTTTT.

This clone was counted at least ten times. J is TRBJ1-5 and V is TRBV7-2, with 7 bases identical to TRBD1. After removal of 6 bases from V and 7 bases from J, the junction contained 6 bases not matched to a gene. The CDR3 runs to 13 residues. CDR1 is SGHTA, CDR2 FQGNSA, per germline. Here the CDR3 reads CASSEGGYQPQHF. CDR3 nucleotides: TGTGCCAGCAGTGAAGGGGGCTACCAGCCCCAGCATTTT.

V and J are TRBV30 and TRBJ1-4, with 11 bases identical to TRBD1. CDR3 length equals 19 residues. Per the germline V gene, CDR1 is GTSNPN and CDR2 is SVGIG (reference sequence). With 1 base clipped from V and 3 bases from J, the junction kept 13 bases outside the gene matches. The chain's CDR3 is CAWSGDPWDRGWANEKLFF. In nucleotides, the CDR3 is TGTGCCTGGAGTGGGGATCCGTGGGACAGGGGGTGGGCTAATGAAAAACTGTTTTTT.

The chain joins TRBV9 to TRBJ2-2; 7 bases line up with TRBD1. The ends lost 6 bases at V and 1 base at J; junction bases unmatched: 9. Germline values: CDR1 SGDLS, CDR2 YYNGEE. The CDR3 has 16 amino acids. The CDR3 DNA is TGTGCCAGCACCGCCCAACAGGGGAAGAACACCGGGGAGCTGTTTTTT. It yields the protein CASTAQQGKNTGELFF. The variable domain in full, with the rest retrieved from reference TRBV9 and TRBJ2-2, is DSGVTQTPKHLITATGQRVTLRCSPRSGDLSVYWYQQSLDQGLQFLIQYYNGEERAKGNILERFSAQQFPDLHSELNLSSLELGDSALYFCASTAQQGKNTGELFFGEGSRLTVL.

The chain joins TRBV28 to TRBJ2-7; TRBD1 might be the D (5 bases). The CDR3 has 10 residues. Germline CDR1 MDHEN, CDR2 SYDVKM. Trimming stripped 9 bases from V and 6 bases from J, with 9 bases between. The CDR3 here is CASQGGEQYF. The CDR3 nucleotides read TGTGCCAGTCAGGGTGGCGAGCAGTACTTC.

This chain connects TRBV11-2 to TRBJ2-7; no firm D call. The CDR3 totals 14 residues. Trimming removed 0 bases at V and 5 bases at J, with 11 bases between. The germline V gene has CDR1 SGHAT and CDR2 FQNNGV. CDR3 sequence reads: CASSLEPLDHEQYF. CDR3 nucleotide sequence: TGTGCCAGCAGCTTAGAGCCTCTAGACCACGAGCAGTACTTC.

The rearrangement links TRBV2 to TRBJ2-3; 8 bases map to TRBD1. Trimming at V came to 6 bases and at J to 0 bases, leaving 5 bases not matched to a gene. The CDR3 loop spans 15 amino acids. Germline V CDR1 and CDR2: SNHLY, FYNNEI. The CDR3, as DNA: TGTGCCAGCAGCTCGGACAGGGCTAGCACAGATACGCAGTATTTT. Protein: CASSSDRASTDTQYF.

This chain connects TRBV29-1 to TRBJ2-2, with D tentatively TRBD1 (5 bases). The CDR3 sequence is 12 residues long. Trimming pared 8 bases from V and 5 bases from J, leaving 12 bases between. CDR1 and CDR2 from the germline V gene are SQVTM and ANQGSEA. As DNA, the CDR3 is TGCAGCTGTACAGGAAGGACCGGGGAGCTGTTTTTT. Translated, it gives CSCTGRTGELFF.

CDR3 region: CASSPGTGDELREQYF. As DNA, the CDR3 is TGTGCCAGCTCACCGGGGACAGGGGACGAGTTACGCGAGCAGTACTTC. The V gene is TRBV18, the J gene TRBJ2-7, with TRBD1 identical over 10 bases. Germline V gene data show CDR1 as KGHSH and CDR2 as LQKENI. The junction had 11 bases not matched to a gene; V was cut back by 3 bases and J by 6 bases. This CDR3 spans 16 amino acids.

This clone was picked up one time. The CDR3 spells CASSLWGQGGSTDTQYF. CDR3 in DNA: TGTGCCAGCAGTTTATGGGGACAGGGTGGTAGCACAGATACGCAGTATTTT. The chain is built from TRBV27 and TRBJ2-3, with 9 nucleotides matching TRBD1. Germline assignment: CDR1 MNHEY and CDR2 SMNVEV (reference sequence). The CDR3 runs to 17 residues. V lost 1 base, J lost 0 bases, and 5 bases stayed unmatched.

With regard to this clone: This sequence is one base from a far larger clone and is likely a read error. J is TRBJ1-4 and V is TRBV13; 9 bases are a match to TRBD1. The CDR3 is made up of 14 amino acids. Per the germline V gene, CDR1 is PRHDT and CDR2 is FYEKMQ (reference sequence). The V segment lost 5 bases and the J segment 6 bases; nucleotides outside the gene matches: 4. The CDR3 sequence is CASSLGQGDEKLFF. CDR3 in DNA: TGTGCCAGCAGCCTGGGACAGGGAGATGAAAAACTGTTTTTT.

This clone was found a few times. The chain joins TRBV2 to TRBJ1-1; TRBD1 is a possible D gene (5 bases). Germline lookup yields CDR1 SNHLY and CDR2 FYNNEI. Trimming took off 8 bases at V and 10 bases at J, with 14 bases between the two ends. The CDR3 consists of 11 residues. The CDR3 protein is CASEGRGRAFF. The CDR3 DNA is TGTGCCAGCGAGGGGAGGGGTAGAGCTTTCTTT.

As to this clone: This same CDR3 is encoded by further DNA sequences in the sample. The CDR3 DNA reads as TGTGCCAGCAGCTTGTCAAGCAATCAGCCCCAGCATTTT. Translated: CASSLSSNQPQHF. The chain carries TRBV7-8 and TRBJ1-5; D unclear. The CDR3 sequence is 13 residues long. V shed 3 bases and J shed 1 base, with 4 bases lying between them. The germline V gene encodes CDR1 SGHVS and CDR2 FQNEAQ. The variable domain in full, with the rest retrieved from reference TRBV7-8 and TRBJ1-5, is GAGVSQSPRYKVAKRGQDVALRCDPISGHVSLFWYQQALGQGPEFLTYFQNEAQLDKSGLPSDRFFAERPEGSVSTLKIQRTQQEDSAVYLCASSLSSNQPQHFGDGTRLSIL.

The rearrangement joins TRBV6-5 to TRBJ1-1; D is unclear. The CDR3 contains 15 residues. Germline V gene sequence: CDR1 MNHEY, CDR2 SVGAGI. The germline V and J ends were trimmed by 0 bases and 4 bases, with 12 bases remaining between them. CDR3 DNA: TGTGCCAGCAGTTACTCGTATCGGGTTAGCACTGAAGCTTTCTTT. It encodes CASSYSYRVSTEAFF.

This chain uses TRBV4-1 with TRBJ1-4; D possibly corresponds to TRBD1 (6 bases). Trimming shortened V by 0 bases and J by 14 bases, and 16 bases separated the two germline ends. Germline V CDR1 and CDR2: MGHRA, YSYEKL. The CDR3 runs 14 residues. This chain's CDR3 is CASSQERVGGGLFF. Here the CDR3 DNA reads TGCGCCAGCAGCCAAGAGAGAGTAGGGGGAGGGCTGTTTTTT.

The chain uses TRBV7-2 and TRBJ2-7, with no clear D. There are 17 residues in the CDR3. Germline V lookup: CDR1 SGHTA, CDR2 FQGNSA. Trimming shortened V by 0 bases and J by 0 bases, and 15 bases separated the two germline ends. CDR3 region: CASSLAPPGVSSYEQYF. DNA of the CDR3: TGTGCCAGCAGCTTAGCGCCCCCAGGCGTGAGCTCCTACGAGCAGTACTTC.

Many counts were recorded for this clone. V usage is TRBV7-2 and J usage is TRBJ1-4, with D possibly being TRBD1 (6 bases). The CDR3 extends over 16 amino acids. The germline V gene encodes CDR1 SGHTA and CDR2 FQGNSA. V was shortened by 5 bases and J by 2 bases, with 15 bases between the two germline ends. The CDR3 region has the DNA TGTGCCAGCAGCCGGGGGCCTACGGCGACTAATGAAAAACTGTTTTTT. The encoded protein is CASSRGPTATNEKLFF.

This clone has a handful of counts. This chain joins TRBV2 and TRBJ2-3; D perhaps matches TRBD2 (6 bases). In germline, CDR1 is SNHLY, CDR2 FYNNEI. V lost 5 bases and J lost 4, with 16 bases in between. The length of the CDR3 is 15 residues. DNA of the CDR3: TGTGCCAGCAGTCAGGAGGGGCTAAACGCAGATACGCAGTATTTT. Protein sequence: CASSQEGLNADTQYF.

The V gene is TRBV20-1, the J gene TRBJ2-3; no definite D call. CDR1 is DFQATT and CDR2 is SNEGSKA in the germline V gene (reference sequence). V was pared by 8 bases and J by 6 bases, with 12 bases between. The CDR3 spans 11 residues. The CDR3 DNA sequence: TGCAGTACGACACGCCCGGATACGCAGTATTTT. It yields the protein CSTTRPDTQYF.

This clone was seen a single time. V is TRBV29-1 and J is TRBJ1-2; 7 bases are shared with TRBD1. V gave up 5 bases and J gave up 8 bases; unmatched junction bases: 11. The CDR3 contains 13 residues. The V gene's germline CDR1 is SQVTM and CDR2 ANQGSEA. For the CDR3, the DNA is TGCAGCGTTCAGTCACAGGGGTTGTGGGGCTACACCTTC. This encodes CSVQSQGLWGYTF.